The clone carrying this T cell receptor beta chain was observed a few times. The antigen remains undetermined. This sample stems from a study of cytomegalovirus exposure and HLA in healthy donors. Study-level points and caveats: The study recorded 150 to 200 TCR beta chains that were cytomegalovirus-associated.

Per the germline V gene, CDR1 is ENHRY and CDR2 is SYGVKD. The V gene lost 2 bases and the J gene lost 6 bases, with 14 bases spanning the gap. The CDR3 has 16 residues. The primer mix had 60 Vbeta and 13 Jbeta primers. Some clones are missing from TCRdb's copy, which holds only in-frame ones; the method was immunoSEQ multiplex PCR. The sample lists 120,000 or so clones; roughly three fifths were seen once. Sequenced: PBMCs. This rearrangement joins TRBV10-3 to TRBJ1-6, with a possible D match to TRBD1 (6 bases). The receptor's source is a woman between 40 and 55 years old in good health and CMV-seropositive. CDR3 in amino acids: CAISEDRNLGNSPLHF. The CDR3, as DNA: TGTGCCATCAGTGAGGACAGGAACCTCGGTAATTCACCCCTCCACTTT.